A selection of T cell receptor beta chains follows, all from one sample in a study of T cell responses to AZD1222 COVID-19 vaccine. Clones were read by immunoSEQ multiplex PCR, and TCRdb kept only the in-frame ones, dropping some. The data show under 150,000 clones, roughly 93% seen once. This sample comprised peripheral blood, obtained 28 days after the second AZD1222 dose. Receptors were obtained from an adult who received the AZD1222 COVID-19 vaccine. Each CDR3 is given with its conserved first and last residue. A D gene is named only where the DNA matches it firmly. Clone size is stated in some rows and not others, as once, few, many or a class when expanded.

>TRBJ2-2|TRBD2|TRBV4-1|once
TGCGCCAGCAGCCGGACTAGCGGGGGAACGAACACCGGGGAGCTGTTTTTT
CASSRTSGGTNTGELFF
>TRBJ1-2|NA|TRBV28|few
TGTGCCAGCAGGGGAGGGTTTGCCTCCTATGGCTACACCTTC
CASRGGFASYGYTF
>TRBJ2-7|NA|TRBV11-2|once
TGTGCCAGCAGCTTAGGACAGATCTCCTACGAGCAGTACTTC
CASSLGQISYEQYF
>TRBJ1-5|NA|TRBV19|NA
TGTGCCAGTAGTATAGATCGTGGGTTCGGCAATCAGCCCCAGCATTTT
CASSIDRGFGNQPQHF
>TRBJ2-1|NA|TRBV11-2|NA
TGTGCCAGCAGCGCCTCGACTAGGCCCTCCTACAATGAGCAGTTCTTC
CASSASTRPSYNEQFF
>TRBJ1-2|NA|TRBV5-1|NA
TGCGCCAGCAGCTTAATGACAGATTCGTCCGCTAACTATGGCTACACCTTC
CASSLMTDSSANYGYTF
>TRBJ2-1|NA|TRBV6-4|NA
TGTGCCAGCAGCCTTGAGAGGAGCTCCTACAATGAGCAGTTCTTC
CASSLERSSYNEQFF
>TRBJ2-5|TRBD2|TRBV24-1|NA
TGTGCCACCAGTGGGGTGCGGGAGGGCCTTGAGACCCAGTACTTC
CATSGVREGLETQYF
>TRBJ1-6|NA|TRBV2|NA
TGTGCCAGCAGTAAGTGGTCCCCAGGGACCATGAATTCACCCCTCCACTTT
CASSKWSPGTMNSPLHF
>TRBJ2-7|NA|TRBV3-1/TRBV3-2|NA
TGTGCCAGCAGCCTCGGATCCTACGAGCAGTACTTC
CASSLGSYEQYF
>TRBJ1-5|NA|TRBV19|NA
TGTGCCAGTAGTATGAAAGGGCGCTATGATAGCAATCAGCCCCAGCATTTT
CASSMKGRYDSNQPQHF
>TRBJ1-1|NA|TRBV7-8|NA
TGTGCCAGCAGCCCGGCTCGGCAGCTGAACACTGAAGCTTTCTTT
CASSPARQLNTEAFF
>TRBJ2-3|TRBD1|TRBV27|NA
TGTGCCAGCAGTTCTGCGGGACAGGAAAACCGTGATACGCAGTATTTT
CASSSAGQENRDTQYF